This T cell receptor (beta chain) was observed in a study of T cell changes during pregnancy in multiple sclerosis. Sequenced by immunoSEQ multiplex PCR; TCRdb stores in-frame clones only, minus some. The sample holds 40,000 to 50,000 clones, just over 90% seen once. J was trimmed by 5 bases and V by 0 bases; bases with no gene match: 1. The CDR3 consists of 13 residues. The germline V gene has CDR1 SGDLS and CDR2 YYNGEE. Points on this clone: The sample holds other DNA sequences that translate to the same CDR3.

This chain uses TRBV9 with TRBJ1-1; 7 bases align to TRBD1. Sample: CD8+ T cells from peripheral blood mononuclear cells, taken after pregnancy. This TCR was recovered from a female donor with multiple sclerosis, enrolled in a pregnancy study. Here the CDR3 reads CASSVARGTEAFF. The CDR3 DNA follows: TGTGCCAGCAGCGTAGCCAGGGGGACTGAAGCTTTCTTT.